This TCR beta chain derives from a study of blood T cells in healthy people across ages. Study conclusions and caveats: It was held that the diversity estimates obtained from one million T cells were underestimates.

In regard to this clonotype: Its antigen is still unknown.

PCR was performed a second time for about 7 to 11 cycles using a sample-barcoded 5' primer and a J-beta primer mix. A template-switch adaptor with 12 random nucleotides tagged each cDNA molecule. One entry per CDR3 protein, called by TCRdb with MiXCR from the 5' RACE reads. Among 800,000 to 950,000 distinct CDR3 sequences listed, roughly 48% were seen once. V lost 4 bases and J lost 5; bases outside the gene matches: 6. CDR3 length: 15 amino acids. Germline V gene data show CDR1 as MNHEY and CDR2 as SVGAGI. This chain uses TRBV6-5 with TRBJ1-3; 9 bases are a match to TRBD1. Sequencing input: blood. This receptor was obtained from a man younger than 45 in good health. This CDR3 reads CASSSRTGERNTIYF. The CDR3 DNA reads TGTGCCAGCAGTTCCCGGACAGGGGAAAGAAACACCATATATTTT.